A single sample gave rise to the 30 T cell receptor beta chains below, sequenced in a study of Graves' ophthalmopathy and Graves' hyperthyroidism. Amplification targeted the TCR beta CDR3 regions, with RNA transcripts as the source material. In the first round, RT-PCR was carried out with HTBI primers, and a multiplex PCR formed the second round. TCRdb used MiXCR to reprocess the multiplex PCR reads, holding one entry per CDR3 protein. The sample carries under 200,000 distinct CDR3 sequences, 30% to 45% recorded once. Sequencing input: peripheral blood. These receptors originate from a middle-aged woman with Graves' ophthalmopathy.

At least ten counts were recorded for this clonotype. This sequence joins TRBV5-1 and TRBJ1-1; TRBD1 matches at 9 bases. CDR3 size: 14 residues. Per the germline V gene, CDR1 is SGHRS and CDR2 is YFSETQ. J was trimmed by 5 bases and V by 3 bases; bases with no gene match: 5. CDR3 bases: TGCGCCAGCAGCTCGGGACAGGGAAAGACTGAAGCTTTCTTT. Protein: CASSSGQGKTEAFF.

The gene calls are TRBV25-1 and TRBJ2-5; TRBD2 might be the D (6 bases). The germline CDR1 and CDR2 sequences are MGHDK and SYGVNS. Deletions cut 6 bases from V and 8 bases from J, with 16 bases between. This CDR3 has 13 residues. DNA for the CDR3: TGTGCCAGCAGCTCCGGGACTCCGCTCACCCAGTACTTC. Translating gives CASSSGTPLTQYF. The whole variable domain, filled in from reference TRBV25-1 and TRBJ2-5, reads EADIYQTPRYLVIGTGKKITLECSQTMGHDKMYWYQQDPGMELHLIHYSYGVNSTEKGDLSSESTVSRIRTEHFPLTLESARPSHTSQYLCASSSGTPLTQYFGPGTRLLVL.

This clonotype occurred many times. The V call is TRBV6-5, the J call TRBJ1-5; unclear D gene. The germline CDR1 and CDR2 sequences are MNHEY and SVGAGI. This CDR3 is 16 amino acids long. V gave up 8 bases and J gave up 2 bases, with 19 bases separating them. The CDR3 loop reads CASLAGLKAGNQPQHF. The CDR3 DNA is TGTGCCAGCCTGGCCGGACTCAAAGCTGGCAATCAGCCCCAGCATTTT.

This clonotype was recorded many times. This chain connects TRBV5-1 to TRBJ2-5; D not certain. CDR1 and CDR2 from the germline V gene are SGHRS and YFSETQ. CDR3 length: 15 residues. With 4 bases removed from V and 4 bases from J, the gap between germline ends came to 17 bases. CDR3 loop: CASSPRTDTGETQYF. In DNA, the CDR3 is TGCGCCAGCAGCCCACGGACGGATACGGGAGAGACCCAGTACTTC.

This clonotype was found many times. V gene TRBV6-5 combines with J gene TRBJ2-5; 7 positions match TRBD2. This CDR3 region has 15 residues. The V gene's germline CDR1 is MNHEY and CDR2 SVGAGI. The trim removed 2 bases at V and 2 bases at J, leaving 5 bases unmatched. As DNA, the CDR3 is TGTGCCAGCAGTTACGCTAGCGGAGCTCAAGAGACCCAGTACTTC. Its protein product is CASSYASGAQETQYF.

The V gene is TRBV18, the J gene TRBJ2-7; 8 positions agree with TRBD1. V trimming: 3 bases; J trimming: 6 bases; junction bases outside the gene matches: 4. Per the germline V gene, CDR1 is KGHSH and CDR2 is LQKENI. This CDR3 is built from 13 residues. The chain's CDR3 is CASSPGQEGEQYF. CDR3 in DNA: TGTGCCAGCTCACCGGGACAGGAGGGCGAGCAGTACTTC.

This clonotype was seen at least ten times. J is TRBJ2-6 and V is TRBV7-6; D not certain. The CDR3 contains 15 residues. Germline V gene lookup returns CDR1 SGHVS and CDR2 FNYEAQ. Trimming removed 5 bases at V and 0 bases at J, with 8 bases between. CDR3 nucleotide sequence: TGTGCCAGCAGCGCAACCGTCTCTGGGGCCAACGTCCTGACTTTC. The encoded protein is CASSATVSGANVLTF.

This clonotype was seen repeatedly, ten times or more. V and J are TRBV6-5 and TRBJ2-7; the D gene is possibly TRBD2 (5 bases). Looked up from germline, CDR1 is MNHEY and CDR2 is SVGAGI. This CDR3 has 14 amino acids. Trimming removed 2 bases from V and 3 bases from J, with 11 bases in between. CDR3 in DNA: TGTGCCAGCAGTTACCGGCTCGGGGTCTACGAGCAGTACTTC. Amino acid sequence: CASSYRLGVYEQYF.

The chain employs TRBV12-3 or TRBV12-4 and TRBJ2-5; no clear D gene. Trimming removed 3 bases from V and 5 bases from J, with 13 bases in between. The CDR3 has 14 residues. CDR3 residues: CASSFRGLWETQYF. CDR3 in DNA: TGTGCCAGCAGTTTCCGTGGTTTGTGGGAGACCCAGTACTTC.

This sequence joins TRBV29-1 and TRBJ1-2, with 8 bases identical to TRBD1. The CDR3 is 10 amino acids. V shed 6 bases, J shed 14 bases, and the junction held 8 bases outside the gene matches. Per germline, CDR1 SQVTM and CDR2 ANQGSEA. Written as DNA, the CDR3 is TGCAGCGTCCTGACAGGGGAAGTAACCTTC. Amino acids: CSVLTGEVTF. Full variable domain (outside the CDR3, taken from reference TRBV29-1 and TRBJ1-2): SAVISQKPSRDICQRGTSLTIQCQVDSQVTMMFWYRQQPGQSLTLIATANQGSEATYESGFVIDKFPISRPNLTFSTLTVSNMSPEDSSIYLCSVLTGEVTFGSGTRLTVV.

This clonotype was counted at least ten times. V is TRBV7-2 and J is TRBJ2-5; TRBD2 aligns across 9 bases. In germline, CDR1 is SGHTA, CDR2 FQGNSA. The CDR3 has 14 residues. V lost 6 bases to trimming and J lost 5 bases; unmatched junction nucleotides: 7. This CDR3 reads CASRISGSQETQYF. CDR3 nucleotides: TGTGCCAGCAGAATTAGCGGGAGCCAGGAGACCCAGTACTTC.

This clonotype was observed many times. The chain couples TRBV14 to TRBJ2-5; no firm D call. The CDR3 runs 13 residues. Germline V gene lookup returns CDR1 SGHDN and CDR2 FVKESK. Trimming removed 3 bases at V and 5 bases at J, with 10 bases between. CDR3 in DNA: TGTGCCAGCAGCCAGCAGTTGCTGGAGACCCAGTACTTC. This sequence encodes CASSQQLLETQYF.

This clonotype has ten or more counts. This chain connects TRBV20-1 to TRBJ2-7; TRBD2 is a possible D gene (6 bases). Germline CDR1 DFQATT, CDR2 SNEGSKA (reference sequence). The CDR3 runs 15 residues. The V and J ends lost 2 bases and 2 bases respectively, with 16 bases between them. The CDR3 sequence: CSARSPSEGTYEQYF. In DNA form, the CDR3 reads TGCAGTGCTAGATCTCCTAGCGAGGGGACCTACGAGCAGTACTTC.

This clonotype was counted many times. V is TRBV3-1 and J is TRBJ1-1; 7 bases match TRBD1. Germline assignment: CDR1 LGHDT and CDR2 YNNKEL (reference sequence). The V and J ends lost 7 bases and 1 base, in that order; junction bases with no gene match: 6. CDR3 length: 14 residues. CDR3 bases: TGTGCCAGCACCTATAGGACAGGGAACACTGAAGCTTTCTTT. Translating it yields CASTYRTGNTEAFF.

This clonotype appeared many times. The chain combines TRBV12-3 or TRBV12-4 with TRBJ2-3, with TRBD1 matching 8 bases. J lost 0 bases, V lost 7 bases, and 9 bases had no gene match. The CDR3 runs to 16 residues. Written as DNA, the CDR3 is TGTGCCAGCACTGGGGACAGGTGGCATAGCACAGATACGCAGTATTTT. This sequence encodes CASTGDRWHSTDTQYF.

This clonotype was observed many times. This chain joins TRBV6-1 and TRBJ1-1; unclear D gene. There are 13 residues in the CDR3. Germline-derived CDR1 and CDR2 are MNHNS and SASEGT. Trimming removed 4 bases at V and 1 base at J, with 7 bases between. In DNA, the CDR3 is TGTGCCAGCAGTGCGGACGGGAACACTGAAGCTTTCTTT. Translating it yields CASSADGNTEAFF.

V usage is TRBV28 and J usage is TRBJ1-2; D is uncertain. The CDR3 totals 12 residues. Germline CDR1 reads MDHEN; CDR2 reads SYDVKM. With 7 bases removed from V and 8 bases from J, the gap between germline ends came to 14 bases. Here the CDR3 reads CASTQRMEGYTF. CDR3 nucleotides: TGTGCCAGCACCCAAAGAATGGAGGGCTACACCTTC.

The sample holds many counts of this clonotype. The chain uses TRBV7-2 and TRBJ2-5; D not certain. Trimming pared 2 bases from V and 1 base from J, leaving 8 bases between. CDR1 and CDR2 (germline): SGHTA, FQGNSA. The length of the CDR3 is 14 residues. The CDR3: CASSLRTGQETQYF. The CDR3 DNA reads TGTGCCAGCAGCTTAAGGACGGGCCAAGAGACCCAGTACTTC.

The sample holds many counts of this clonotype. The chain uses TRBV6-5 and TRBJ1-2, with D unresolved. The germline gives CDR1 MNHEY, CDR2 SVGAGI. V lost 6 bases to trimming and J lost 3 bases, with 11 bases between them. The length of the CDR3 is 13 residues. The CDR3 loop is CASSPDTYYGYTF. The CDR3 nucleotides read TGTGCCAGCAGCCCCGATACCTACTATGGCTACACCTTC.

This clonotype was observed at least ten times. The V and J genes are TRBV12-3 or TRBV12-4 and TRBJ2-7, with 8 bases aligning to TRBD1. This CDR3 contains 13 residues. The V and J ends lost 6 bases and 7 bases, in that order; junction bases with no gene match: 8. CDR3 sequence: CASRLRQGKEQYF. As DNA, the CDR3 is TGTGCCAGCAGGCTAAGACAGGGGAAGGAGCAGTACTTC.

The sample holds many counts of this clonotype. The DNA is left out, because the CDR3 cannot be placed on it with certainty; the CDR3 is given as TCRdb lists it. The chain links TRBV5-1 to TRBJ2-2; TRBD1, the D gene given by the table, was not confirmed from the DNA. Counting both end residues, the CDR3 totals 15 amino acids. Germline V gene data show CDR1 as SGHRS and CDR2 as YFSETQ. CDR3 region: CASRGADLRAGELFF.

This clonotype was seen many times. The rearrangement links TRBV20-1 to TRBJ1-2; possibly TRBD1 for D (5 bases). The CDR3 is 15 amino acids. The germline V gene encodes CDR1 DFQATT and CDR2 SNEGSKA (reference sequence). Trimming removed 0 bases from V and 7 bases from J, with 18 bases in between. The DNA of the CDR3 is TGCAGTGCTAGAGATTGGGACGAATTATCGGCTGGCTACACCTTC. The encoded protein is CSARDWDELSAGYTF.

The chain joins TRBV27 to TRBJ2-7; unclear D gene. Per the germline V gene, CDR1 is MNHEY and CDR2 is SMNVEV (reference sequence). V lost 2 bases, J lost 7 bases, and 12 bases lay in between. CDR3 length: 13 amino acids. CDR3 sequence: CASSLQVDMEQYF. The CDR3 bases are TGTGCCAGCAGTTTACAGGTCGATATGGAGCAGTACTTC.

This clonotype has ten or more counts. The chain uses TRBV20-1 and TRBJ2-7; D is undetermined. Germline values: CDR1 DFQATT, CDR2 SNEGSKA (reference sequence). V lost 6 bases and J 0 bases, leaving 18 bases between the germline ends. The CDR3 covers 15 residues. CDR3 residues: CSAPPGLPSSYEQYF. CDR3 nucleotide sequence: TGCAGTGCCCCGCCCGGTTTGCCGAGCTCCTACGAGCAGTACTTC.

This clonotype was seen ten or more times. This may come from a read error, since a much larger clone is one base off. The rearrangement joins TRBV6-5 to TRBJ2-7; TRBD1 aligns across 7 bases. The CDR3 totals 14 residues. Germline V gives CDR1 MNHEY, CDR2 SVGAGI. The CDR3 region has the DNA TGTGCCAGCAGTTACTCGAAGGGGGCCCACGAGCAGCACTTC. Translating gives CASSYSKGAHEQHF.

J is TRBJ1-2 and V is TRBV27, with 7 bases aligning to TRBD1. The CDR3 loop spans 15 amino acids. Germline CDR1 MNHEY, CDR2 SMNVEV (reference sequence). V gave up 6 bases and J gave up 1 base; unmatched junction bases: 8. The CDR3 loop is CASRPGGRGNYGYTF. CDR3 sequence (DNA): TGTGCCAGCAGACCAGGGGGAAGGGGTAACTATGGCTACACCTTC.

V and J are TRBV12-3 or TRBV12-4 and TRBJ2-3; maybe TRBD1 (5 bases). V was cut by 5 bases and J by 1 base, with 7 bases left in between. The CDR3 consists of 13 residues. CDR3: CASSDRGTDTQYF. CDR3 DNA sequence: TGTGCCAGCAGTGACAGAGGCACAGATACGCAGTATTTT.

This rearrangement joins TRBV9 to TRBJ1-3; no clear D. The V and J ends lost 0 bases and 4 bases respectively, with 11 bases between them. The CDR3 runs to 15 residues. Germline CDR1 SGDLS, CDR2 YYNGEE. The DNA for the CDR3 is TGTGCCAGCAGCGTAGCTGTGGGTTCAGGAAACACCATATATTTT. The encoded protein is CASSVAVGSGNTIYF.

The gene calls are TRBV6-5 and TRBJ1-6, with unresolved D. Germline CDR1 reads MNHEY; CDR2 reads SVGAGI. CDR3 length: 15 amino acids. Trimming took off 3 bases at V and 7 bases at J, with 13 bases between the two ends. In nucleotides, the CDR3 is TGTGCCAGCAGTTATTTGGGAGTGATCAATTCACCCCTCCACTTT. The encoded protein is CASSYLGVINSPLHF.

This clonotype was observed a handful of times. The genes are TRBV6-5 and TRBJ2-5; D possibly corresponds to TRBD2 (5 bases). Germline CDR1 is MNHEY and CDR2 is SVGAGI. This CDR3 region has 13 residues. Between the trimmed V and J ends, which lost 3 bases and 5 bases, there was a span of 10 bases. The CDR3 DNA is TGTGCCAGCAGTTATAGGCGGGCTGAGACCCAGTACTTC. Translation gives CASSYRRAETQYF.